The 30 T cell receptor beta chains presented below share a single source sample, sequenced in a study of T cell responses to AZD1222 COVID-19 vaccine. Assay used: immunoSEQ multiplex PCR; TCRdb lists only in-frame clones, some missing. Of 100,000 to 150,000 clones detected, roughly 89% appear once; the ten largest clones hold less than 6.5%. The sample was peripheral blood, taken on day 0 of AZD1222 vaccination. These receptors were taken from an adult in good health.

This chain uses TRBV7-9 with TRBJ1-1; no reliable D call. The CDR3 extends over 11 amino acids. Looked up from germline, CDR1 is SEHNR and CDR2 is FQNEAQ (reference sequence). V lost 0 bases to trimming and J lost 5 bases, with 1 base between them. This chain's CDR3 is CASSLATEAFF. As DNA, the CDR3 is TGTGCCAGCAGCTTAGCAACTGAAGCTTTCTTT.

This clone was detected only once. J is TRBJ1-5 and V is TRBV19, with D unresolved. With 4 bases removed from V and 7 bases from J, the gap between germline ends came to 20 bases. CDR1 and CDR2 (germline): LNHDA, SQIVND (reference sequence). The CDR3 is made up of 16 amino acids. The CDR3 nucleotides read TGTGCCAGTAGTACCTCACTGGGTCCCCGGGTGCAGCCCCAGCATTTT. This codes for CASSTSLGPRVQPQHF.

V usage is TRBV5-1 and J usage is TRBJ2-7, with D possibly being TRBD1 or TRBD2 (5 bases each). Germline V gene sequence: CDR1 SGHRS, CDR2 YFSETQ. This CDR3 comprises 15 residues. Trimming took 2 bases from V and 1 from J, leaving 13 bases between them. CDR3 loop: CASSFYYGGSYEQYF. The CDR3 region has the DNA TGCGCCAGCAGCTTTTATTATGGGGGATCCTACGAGCAGTACTTC. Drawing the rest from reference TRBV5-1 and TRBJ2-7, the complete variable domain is KAGVTQTPRYLIKTRGQQVTLSCSPISGHRSVSWYQQTPGQGLQFLFEYFSETQRNKGNFPGRFSGRQFSNSRSEMNVSTLELGDSALYLCASSFYYGGSYEQYFGPGTRLTVT.

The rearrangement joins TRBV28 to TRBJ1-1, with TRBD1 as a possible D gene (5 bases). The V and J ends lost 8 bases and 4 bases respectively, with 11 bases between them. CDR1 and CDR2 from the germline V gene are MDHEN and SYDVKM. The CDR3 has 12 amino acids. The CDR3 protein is CASLWGGTEAFF. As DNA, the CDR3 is TGTGCCAGCCTCTGGGGGGGCACTGAAGCTTTCTTT. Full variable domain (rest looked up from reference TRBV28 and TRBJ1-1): DVKVTQSSRYLVKRTGEKVFLECVQDMDHENMFWYRQDPGLGLRLIYFSYDVKMKEKGDIPEGYSVSREKKERFSLILESASTNQTSMYLCASLWGGTEAFFGQGTRLTVV.

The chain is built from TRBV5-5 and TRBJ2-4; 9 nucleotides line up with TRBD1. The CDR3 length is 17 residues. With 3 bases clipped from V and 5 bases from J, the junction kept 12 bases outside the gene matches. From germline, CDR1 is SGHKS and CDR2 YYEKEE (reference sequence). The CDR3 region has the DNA TGTGCCAGCAGCTATAGGGACCCGGGACAGGGACAAAACATTCAGTACTTC. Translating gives CASSYRDPGQGQNIQYF.

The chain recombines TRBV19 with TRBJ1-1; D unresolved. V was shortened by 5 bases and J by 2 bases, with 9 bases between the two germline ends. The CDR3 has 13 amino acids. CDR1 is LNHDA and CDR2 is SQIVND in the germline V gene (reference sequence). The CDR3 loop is CASSYGRNTEAFF. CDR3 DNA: TGTGCCAGTAGTTACGGGAGAAACACTGAAGCTTTCTTT.

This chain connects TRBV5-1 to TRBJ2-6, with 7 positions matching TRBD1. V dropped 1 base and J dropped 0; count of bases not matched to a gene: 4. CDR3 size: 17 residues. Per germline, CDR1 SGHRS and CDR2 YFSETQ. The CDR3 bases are TGCGCCAGCAGCTTGACAGGGGTCACCTCTGGGGCCAACGTCCTGACTTTC. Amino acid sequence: CASSLTGVTSGANVLTF.

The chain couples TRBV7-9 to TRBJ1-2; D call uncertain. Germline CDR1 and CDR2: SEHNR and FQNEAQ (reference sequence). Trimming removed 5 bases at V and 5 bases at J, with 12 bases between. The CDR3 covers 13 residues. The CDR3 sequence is CASSQINGYGYTF. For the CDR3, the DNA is TGTGCCAGCAGCCAAATCAATGGGTATGGCTACACCTTC.

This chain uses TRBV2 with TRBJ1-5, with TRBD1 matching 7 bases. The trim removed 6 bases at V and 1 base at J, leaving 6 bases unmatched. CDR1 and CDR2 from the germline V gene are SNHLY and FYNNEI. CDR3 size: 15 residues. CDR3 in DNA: TGTGCCAGCAGCCCACAGGGGAGGAGCAATCAGCCCCAGCATTTT. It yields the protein CASSPQGRSNQPQHF. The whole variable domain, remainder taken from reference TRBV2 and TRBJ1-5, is EPEVTQTPSHQVTQMGQEVILRCVPISNHLYFYWYRQILGQKVEFLVSFYNNEISEKSEIFDDQFSVERPDGSNFTLKIRSTKLEDSAMYFCASSPQGRSNQPQHFGDGTRLSIL.

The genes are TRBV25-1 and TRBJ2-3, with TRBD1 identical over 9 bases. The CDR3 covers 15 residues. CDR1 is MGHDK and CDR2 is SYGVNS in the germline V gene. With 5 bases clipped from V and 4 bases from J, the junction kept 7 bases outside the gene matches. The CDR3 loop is CASSYGTGRADTQYF. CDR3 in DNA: TGTGCCAGCAGTTATGGGACAGGGAGAGCAGATACGCAGTATTTT.

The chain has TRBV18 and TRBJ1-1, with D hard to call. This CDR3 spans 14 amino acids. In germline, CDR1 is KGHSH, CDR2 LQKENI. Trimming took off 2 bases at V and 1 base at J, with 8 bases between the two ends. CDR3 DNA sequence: TGTGCCAGCTCACCAGACGGAAAGAACACTGAAGCTTTCTTT. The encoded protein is CASSPDGKNTEAFF.

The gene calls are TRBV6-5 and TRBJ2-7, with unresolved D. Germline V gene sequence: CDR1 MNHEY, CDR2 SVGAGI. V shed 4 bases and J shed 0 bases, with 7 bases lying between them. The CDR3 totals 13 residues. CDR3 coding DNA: TGTGCCAGCAGTTTGGGCTCCTCCTACGAGCAGTACTTC. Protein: CASSLGSSYEQYF.

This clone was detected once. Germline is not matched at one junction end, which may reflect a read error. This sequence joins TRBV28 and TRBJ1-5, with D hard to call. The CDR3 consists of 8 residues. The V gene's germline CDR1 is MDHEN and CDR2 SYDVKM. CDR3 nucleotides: TGTGCCAGCAGTTACGATCCATTT. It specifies CASSYDPF.

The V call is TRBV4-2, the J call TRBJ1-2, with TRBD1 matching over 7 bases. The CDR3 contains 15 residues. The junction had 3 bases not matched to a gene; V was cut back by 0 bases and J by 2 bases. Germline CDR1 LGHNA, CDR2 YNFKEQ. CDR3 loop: CASSQEEGANYGYTF. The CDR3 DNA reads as TGTGCCAGCAGCCAAGAAGAGGGGGCGAACTATGGCTACACCTTC.

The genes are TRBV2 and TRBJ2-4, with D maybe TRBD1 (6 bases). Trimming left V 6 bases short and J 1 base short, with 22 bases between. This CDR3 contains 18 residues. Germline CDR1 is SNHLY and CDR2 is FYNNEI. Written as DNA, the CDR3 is TGTGCCAGCAGCGTTCAGGGAAAGGGGGAGTCGGCCAAAAACATTCAGTACTTC. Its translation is CASSVQGKGESAKNIQYF.

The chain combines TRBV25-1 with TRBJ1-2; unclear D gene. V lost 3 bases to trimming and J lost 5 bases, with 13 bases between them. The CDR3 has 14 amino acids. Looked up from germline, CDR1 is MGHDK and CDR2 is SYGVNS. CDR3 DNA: TGTGCCAGCAGTGATAGTACGGCTCTTTATGGCTACACCTTC. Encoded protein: CASSDSTALYGYTF.

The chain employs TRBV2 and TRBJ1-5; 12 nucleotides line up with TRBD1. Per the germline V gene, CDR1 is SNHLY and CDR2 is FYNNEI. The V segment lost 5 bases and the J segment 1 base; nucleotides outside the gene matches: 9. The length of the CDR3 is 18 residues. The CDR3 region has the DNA TGTGCCAGCAGTCCGGGACAGGGGGCCGGTTGGAGCAATCAGCCCCAGCATTTT. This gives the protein CASSPGQGAGWSNQPQHF.

CDR3 residues: CASSRGGPDGYTF. For the CDR3, the DNA is TGTGCCAGCAGTCGGGGGGGTCCCGATGGCTACACCTTC. The chain joins TRBV7-8 to TRBJ1-2; TRBD1 might be the D (5 bases). Germline V gene lookup returns CDR1 SGHVS and CDR2 FQNEAQ. The CDR3 covers 13 residues. V lost 6 bases, J lost 6 bases, and 14 bases lay in between.

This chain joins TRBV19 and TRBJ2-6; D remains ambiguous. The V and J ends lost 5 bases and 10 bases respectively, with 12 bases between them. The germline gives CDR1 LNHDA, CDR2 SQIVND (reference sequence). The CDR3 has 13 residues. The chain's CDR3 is CASSPHSPNVLTF. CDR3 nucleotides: TGTGCCAGTAGTCCCCATAGTCCAAACGTCCTGACTTTC.

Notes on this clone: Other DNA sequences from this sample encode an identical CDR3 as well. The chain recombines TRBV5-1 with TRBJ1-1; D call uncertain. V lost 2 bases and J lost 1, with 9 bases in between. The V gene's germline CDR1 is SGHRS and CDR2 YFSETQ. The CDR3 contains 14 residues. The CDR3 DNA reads TGCGCCAGCAGCTTCAGGCAGGCGAACACTGAAGCTTTCTTT. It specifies CASSFRQANTEAFF.

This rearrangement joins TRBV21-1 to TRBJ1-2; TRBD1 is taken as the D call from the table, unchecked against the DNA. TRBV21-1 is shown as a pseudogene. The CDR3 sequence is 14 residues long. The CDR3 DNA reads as TGTGCCAGCAGCAAAAAGGGGGACATCTATGGCTACACCTTC. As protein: CASSKKGDIYGYTF.

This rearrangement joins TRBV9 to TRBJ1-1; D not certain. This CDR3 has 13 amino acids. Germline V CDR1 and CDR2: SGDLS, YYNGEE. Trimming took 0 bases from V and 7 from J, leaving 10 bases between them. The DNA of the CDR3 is TGTGCCAGCAGCGTAGCGCAGGTTGGTGAAGCTTTCTTT. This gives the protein CASSVAQVGEAFF.

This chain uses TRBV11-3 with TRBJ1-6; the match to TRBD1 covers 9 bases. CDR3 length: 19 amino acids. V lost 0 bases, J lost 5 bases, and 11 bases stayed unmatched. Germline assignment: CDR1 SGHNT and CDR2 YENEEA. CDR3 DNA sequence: TGTGCCAGCAGCTTAGAGGGCCGAGGGGACAGGGCCAATAATTCACCCCTCCACTTT. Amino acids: CASSLEGRGDRANNSPLHF.

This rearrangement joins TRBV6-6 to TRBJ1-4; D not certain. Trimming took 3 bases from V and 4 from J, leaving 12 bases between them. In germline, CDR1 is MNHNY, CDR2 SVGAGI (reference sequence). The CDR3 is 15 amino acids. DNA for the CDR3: TGTGCCAGCAGTTATATCCCCACTGGTAATGAAAAACTGTTTTTT. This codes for CASSYIPTGNEKLFF.

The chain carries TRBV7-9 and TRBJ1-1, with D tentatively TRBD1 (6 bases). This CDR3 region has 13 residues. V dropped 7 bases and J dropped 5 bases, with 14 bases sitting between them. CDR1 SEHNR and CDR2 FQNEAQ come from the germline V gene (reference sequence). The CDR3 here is CASNVQGRTEAFF. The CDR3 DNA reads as TGTGCCAGCAACGTACAGGGCCGGACTGAAGCTTTCTTT.

The CDR3 loop reads CASSYLVRQSGELFF. The CDR3 bases are TGTGCCAGCAGTTACCTAGTTCGACAGTCCGGGGAGCTGTTTTTT. The genes are TRBV6-5 and TRBJ2-2; a weak D match, TRBD1 (5 bases). This CDR3 spans 15 amino acids. CDR1 is MNHEY, CDR2 SVGAGI, per germline. V lost 2 bases, J lost 6 bases, and 13 bases lay in between.

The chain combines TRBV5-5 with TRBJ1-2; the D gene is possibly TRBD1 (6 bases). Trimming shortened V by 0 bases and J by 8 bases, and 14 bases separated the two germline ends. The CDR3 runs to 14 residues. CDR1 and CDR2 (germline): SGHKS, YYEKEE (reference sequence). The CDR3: CASSLGQAGLGYTF. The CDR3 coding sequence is TGTGCCAGCAGCTTGGGACAGGCTGGTTTGGGCTACACCTTC.

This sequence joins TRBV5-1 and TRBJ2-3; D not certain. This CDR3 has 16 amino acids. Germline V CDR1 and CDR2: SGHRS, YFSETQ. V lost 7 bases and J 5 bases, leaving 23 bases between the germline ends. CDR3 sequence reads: CASPIGRSSSGDTQYF. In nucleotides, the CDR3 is TGCGCCAGCCCAATTGGACGGTCCTCTTCGGGAGATACGCAGTATTTT.

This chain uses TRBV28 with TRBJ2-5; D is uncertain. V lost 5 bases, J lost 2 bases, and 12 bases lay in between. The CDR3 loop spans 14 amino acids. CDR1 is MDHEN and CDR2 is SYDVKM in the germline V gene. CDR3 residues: CASSRPRQQETQYF. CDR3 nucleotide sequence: TGTGCCAGCAGTCGCCCTCGCCAGCAAGAGACCCAGTACTTC.

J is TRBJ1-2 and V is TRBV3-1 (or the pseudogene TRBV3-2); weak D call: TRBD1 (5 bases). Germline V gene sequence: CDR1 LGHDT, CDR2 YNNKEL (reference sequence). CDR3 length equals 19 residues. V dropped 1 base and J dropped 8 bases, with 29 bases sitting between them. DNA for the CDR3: TGTGCCAGCAGCCAAGCCCTTGGTGGGGCAGGGCCCGCCAAATGGGGCTACACCTTC. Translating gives CASSQALGGAGPAKWGYTF.